These 15 T cell receptor beta chains originate from one sample sequenced in a study of Tregs in tolerant kidney transplant recipients. These receptors are not linked to any known antigen. The table came from immunoSEQ multiplex PCR; TCRdb's copy has only in-frame clones and leaves some out. The sample yields roughly 1,300 clones, roughly half seen once. Sequencing was performed on Tregs from blood cultured with allogeneic cells. These receptors were obtained from a human donor in good health.

The genes are TRBV5-5 and TRBJ2-3; 9 bases agree with TRBD1. This CDR3 comprises 15 residues. V trimming: 2 bases; J trimming: 5 bases; junction bases outside the gene matches: 6. Germline values: CDR1 SGHKS, CDR2 YYEKEE (reference sequence). The CDR3 bases are TGTGCCAGCAGCTTAGGGGACAGGGTCGTAGATACGCAGTATTTT. It codes for CASSLGDRVVDTQYF.

This clone counts as large. V usage is TRBV2 and J usage is TRBJ2-7; TRBD1 is a possible D gene (6 bases). V lost 6 bases and J 2 bases, leaving 17 bases between the germline ends. The CDR3 runs 15 residues. Germline V gene data show CDR1 as SNHLY and CDR2 as FYNNEI. CDR3 sequence reads: CASRTDRPVAYEQYF. CDR3 DNA sequence: TGTGCCAGCAGGACCGACAGGCCAGTGGCCTACGAGCAGTACTTC.

V gene TRBV11-3 combines with J gene TRBJ2-3; D is ambiguous. V was clipped by 8 bases and J by 6 bases, with 9 bases between them. The CDR3 runs 11 residues. Per germline, CDR1 SGHNT and CDR2 YENEEA. The CDR3 sequence: CASLGADTQYF. In DNA form, the CDR3 reads TGTGCCAGCTTGGGTGCCGATACGCAGTATTTT.

The chain recombines TRBV6-5 with TRBJ2-5; D remains ambiguous. CDR1 is MNHEY, CDR2 SVGAGI, per germline. This CDR3 has 14 amino acids. The V gene lost 2 bases and the J gene lost 5 bases, with 12 bases spanning the gap. This chain's CDR3 is CASSYDYTPETQYF. CDR3 DNA: TGTGCCAGCAGTTACGATTATACCCCCGAGACCCAGTACTTC.

This chain links TRBV4-2 with TRBJ1-2, with TRBD1 matching 7 bases. Germline CDR1 reads LGHNA; CDR2 reads YNFKEQ. V shed 4 bases, J shed 4 bases, and the junction held 9 bases outside the gene matches. The CDR3 consists of 15 residues. CDR3 sequence: CASSLRRQGGYGYTF. The CDR3 region has the DNA TGTGCCAGCAGCCTCCGTCGACAGGGCGGCTATGGCTACACCTTC.

The chain has TRBV7-2 and TRBJ2-7; tentatively, D is TRBD1 or TRBD2 (5 bases each). V gave up 3 bases and J gave up 5 bases, with 17 bases separating them. The CDR3 loop spans 15 amino acids. CDR1 and CDR2 (germline): SGHTA, FQGNSA. CDR3 protein: CASSLGPRVGDEQYF. In DNA form, the CDR3 reads TGTGCCAGCAGCTTGGGACCGAGAGTGGGCGACGAGCAGTACTTC.

This chain uses TRBV21-1 with TRBJ2-7; TRBD2, the table's D call, lacks a check against the DNA. TRBV21-1 is described as a pseudogene. The CDR3 is 16 amino acids. The CDR3 DNA follows: TGTGCCAGCAGCCAAGGGGGAGGGACCCGGACCTACGAGCAGTACTTC. Protein product: CASSQGGGTRTYEQYF.

This clone was observed a few times. The rearrangement joins TRBV11-2 to TRBJ1-1; a weak D match, TRBD1 (6 bases). Trimming took off 2 bases at V and 1 base at J, with 20 bases between the two ends. From germline, CDR1 is SGHAT and CDR2 FQNNGV. CDR3 size: 18 residues. CDR3 nucleotide sequence: TGTGCCAGCAGCTTAAGGTGGCGCCGGACAGCGGGGAACACTGAAGCTTTCTTT. Protein product: CASSLRWRRTAGNTEAFF. Complete variable domain (other parts from reference TRBV11-2 and TRBJ1-1): EAGVAQSPRYKIIEKRQSVAFWCNPISGHATLYWYQQILGQGPKLLIQFQNNGVVDDSQLPKDRFSAERLKGVDSTLKIQPAKLEDSAVYLCASSLRWRRTAGNTEAFFGQGTRLTVV.

This clone was seen only once. This chain joins TRBV29-1 and TRBJ2-5, with D perhaps matching TRBD1 or TRBD2 (5 bases each). The CDR3 has 13 amino acids. V was clipped by 4 bases and J by 4 bases, with 13 bases between them. CDR1 is SQVTM and CDR2 is ANQGSEA in the germline V gene. The CDR3 spells CSVARDGLETQYF. The CDR3 DNA reads TGCAGCGTTGCCCGGGACGGACTAGAGACCCAGTACTTC.

The rearrangement uses TRBV10-3 and TRBJ2-7; D might be TRBD2 (6 bases). This CDR3 region has 12 residues. Germline V gives CDR1 ENHRY, CDR2 SYGVKD. V lost 10 bases and J 6 bases, leaving 16 bases between the germline ends. CDR3 region: CATSGVQGEQYF. The CDR3 nucleotides read TGTGCCACTTCGGGAGTGCAGGGCGAGCAGTACTTC.

J is TRBJ2-7 and V is TRBV7-5; the DNA was not used to check the table's D call, TRBD1. TRBV7-5 is listed as a pseudogene. The CDR3 is 15 amino acids. CDR3 bases: TGTGCCAGCAGCCGATCAGGCACAAGGTCCTACGAGCAGTACTTC. Translated: CASSRSGTRSYEQYF.

This clone was recorded a few times. One end of the junction does not line up with germline, which may come from a read error. The sample has other DNA sequences that encode this CDR3 too. The chain uses TRBV5-1 and TRBJ2-7; D may correspond to TRBD1 or TRBD2 (5 bases each). The CDR3 totals 15 residues. Germline-derived CDR1 and CDR2 are SGHRS and YFSETQ. CDR3 loop: CASSLGPRVGDEQYF. In nucleotides, the CDR3 is TGTGCCAGCAGCTTGGGACCGAGAGTGGGCGACGAGCAGTACTTC.

By frequency in the sample, this clone is medium-sized. The chain links TRBV5-4 to TRBJ2-7, with a weak D call TRBD2 (6 bases). The length of the CDR3 is 17 residues. The V gene's germline CDR1 is SGHNT and CDR2 YYREEE (reference sequence). V dropped 4 bases and J dropped 3 bases, with 23 bases sitting between them. The CDR3 protein is CASSQSPGLHLGYEQYF. CDR3 DNA: TGTGCCAGCAGCCAAAGTCCGGGACTGCACTTGGGCTACGAGCAGTACTTC.

This sequence joins TRBV9 and TRBJ1-1, with 8 bases matching TRBD1. The J segment lost 1 base and the V segment lost 0 bases, leaving 8 bases of the junction unmatched. The CDR3 totals 17 residues. From germline, CDR1 is SGDLS and CDR2 YYNGEE. This CDR3 reads CASSVGVRGRRNTEAFF. Written as DNA, the CDR3 is TGTGCCAGCAGCGTAGGGGTCAGGGGGCGGCGGAACACTGAAGCTTTCTTT.

The V call is TRBV20-1, the J call TRBJ2-2; D unclear. Trimming removed 6 bases at V and 5 bases at J, with 7 bases between. CDR1 is DFQATT, CDR2 SNEGSKA, per germline (reference sequence). This CDR3 has 11 amino acids. CDR3 region: CSAESTGELFF. DNA for the CDR3: TGCAGTGCGGAATCGACCGGGGAGCTGTTTTTT.